The 8 T cell receptor beta chains listed next were all sequenced from one sample in a study of T cell clones after liver transplantation. The protocol was immunoSEQ multiplex PCR, while the TCRdb copy is restricted to in-frame clones and leaves out a portion. The repertoire holds 95,000 to 110,000 clones, with 84% as singletons. Material: CD4+ T cells from blood, obtained about 50 months after liver transplant. The receptors were gathered from a human patient who received a liver transplant. Some T cells could come from the graft donor.

This clone has just a few counts. Here the CDR3 DNA reads TGCGCCAGCAGCTTGACAGACAATGAGCAGTTCTTC. Translation gives CASSLTDNEQFF. The chain is built from TRBV5-1 and TRBJ2-1; unclear D gene. Trimming took 1 base from V and 5 from J, leaving 4 bases between them. CDR1 and CDR2 (germline): SGHRS, YFSETQ. The CDR3 sequence is 12 residues long.

The chain uses TRBV18 and TRBJ1-3; 7 bases align to TRBD1. After removal of 3 bases from V and 6 bases from J, the junction contained 5 bases not matched to a gene. CDR1 and CDR2 (germline): KGHSH, LQKENI. The CDR3 consists of 14 residues. The CDR3 is CASSPQTGENTIYF. The CDR3 nucleotides read TGTGCCAGCTCACCCCAAACAGGGGAAAACACCATATATTTT.

The CDR3 sequence: CASGERRGTDTQYF. CDR3 nucleotide sequence: TGTGCCAGCGGCGAGCGTAGGGGAACAGATACGCAGTATTTT. The chain links TRBV5-4 to TRBJ2-3; tentative D call: TRBD1 (5 bases). This CDR3 has 14 residues. Germline V gene sequence: CDR1 SGHNT, CDR2 YYREEE (reference sequence). Trimming left V 7 bases short and J 3 bases short, with 15 bases between.

Only one count was recorded for this clone. The rearrangement links TRBV7-9 to TRBJ1-1; D not resolved. This CDR3 is 14 amino acids long. V was shortened by 5 bases and J by 0 bases, with 10 bases between the two germline ends. Germline CDR1 is SEHNR and CDR2 is FQNEAQ (reference sequence). The CDR3 reads CASSTSSMNTEAFF. The DNA of the CDR3 is TGTGCCAGCAGCACCTCATCTATGAACACTGAAGCTTTCTTT.

V and J are TRBV2 and TRBJ2-1; TRBD2 might be the D (5 bases). The length of the CDR3 is 15 residues. In germline, CDR1 is SNHLY, CDR2 FYNNEI. Between the trimmed V and J ends, which lost 7 bases and 2 bases, there was a span of 15 bases. The CDR3, as DNA: TGTGCCAGCACCCCTGCCGGGATCGCCTACAATGAGCAGTTCTTC. This gives the protein CASTPAGIAYNEQFF.

CDR3 residues: CASSETGNTGELFF. CDR3 bases: TGCGCCAGCAGCGAGACAGGGAACACCGGGGAGCTGTTTTTT. The chain couples TRBV5-1 to TRBJ2-2; TRBD1 might be the D (6 bases). Germline CDR1 reads SGHRS; CDR2 reads YFSETQ. The V and J ends lost 4 bases and 1 base respectively, with 8 bases between them. This CDR3 has 14 residues.

The chain has TRBV7-9 and TRBJ2-7; 7 nucleotides agree with TRBD1. Germline CDR1 SEHNR, CDR2 FQNEAQ (reference sequence). The CDR3 length is 13 residues. CDR3 residues: CASSIEDSGTVLV. Here the CDR3 DNA reads TGTGCCAGCAGCATAGAAGACTCCGGGACAGTTCTTGTC.

The genes are TRBV28 and TRBJ2-6; TRBD2 aligns across 7 bases. Losses at the gene ends were 6 bases for V and 0 bases for J; bases not matched to a gene: 2. Germline V lookup: CDR1 MDHEN, CDR2 SYDVKM. This CDR3 region has 15 residues. The CDR3 DNA is TGTGCCAGCAGGGGGGGGTACTCTGGGGCCAACGTCCTGACTTTC. Its protein product is CASRGGYSGANVLTF.